This T cell receptor beta chain came from a study of blood T cell repertoires in COVID-19. Turning to the study itself: Sites across the United States, Italy and Spain contributed samples from acute and convalescent COVID-19. T cells, B-cell-depleted T cells, or PBMCs provided the cDNA or gDNA that served as material.

As originally analysed: How many nucleated cells were present was estimated from reference gene primer amplification. Produced via immunoSEQ multiplex PCR; TCRdb's table is partial and in-frame only. V and J calls plus clone size are reproduced from that table; the DNA served to infer D and trimming. Among about 34,000 clones listed, approximately 82% were seen once. V shed 3 bases and J shed 4 bases, with 15 bases lying between them. Germline CDR1 reads ENHRY; CDR2 reads SYGVKD. CDR3 length: 15 amino acids. The sample taken for sequencing was peripheral blood. The V call is TRBV10-3, the J call TRBJ1-2; D remains ambiguous. The clonotype comes from a woman in her fifties or sixties with acute or convalescent COVID-19. The CDR3 DNA reads TGTGCCATCAGTGAAGTAACCGGGAGATTCTATGGCTACACCTTC. Its protein is CAISEVTGRFYGYTF.